Presented here are 28 T cell receptor beta chains from one specimen sequenced in a study of T-cell memory formation after mild COVID-19. TCRdb reprocessed the 5' RACE reads with MiXCR, giving one entry per CDR3 protein. The repertoire includes 100,000 to 130,000 distinct CDR3 sequences, 14% of them detected once, and about 39% sits in the top ten. Sequenced input: PBMCs or a T cell subset sorted from them (not recorded which). The receptors were sampled from a man aged 18 to 30 who had mild COVID-19 (a few samples of this study predate the infection). Cell type and time point are not known.

This clonotype was seen at least ten times. The chain recombines TRBV28 with TRBJ1-1; the D gene is possibly TRBD1 (5 bases). The CDR3 length is 12 residues. CDR1 is MDHEN, CDR2 SYDVKM, per germline. Trimming removed 4 bases from V and 5 bases from J, with 8 bases in between. The CDR3 here is CASSWGGTEAFF. CDR3 in DNA: TGTGCCAGCAGTTGGGGGGGGACTGAAGCTTTCTTT.

The chain uses TRBV7-3 and TRBJ2-1, with D tentatively TRBD1 (5 bases). Germline V lookup: CDR1 SGHTA, CDR2 FQGTGA. V was pared by 4 bases and J by 0 bases, with 13 bases between. CDR3 size: 16 residues. CDR3 coding DNA: TGTGCCAGCAGCTCCCAGGGTTGGAGCTCCTACAATGAGCAGTTCTTC. It yields the protein CASSSQGWSSYNEQFF.

This clonotype has only a few counts. The chain recombines TRBV28 with TRBJ1-1; D uncertain. The germline gives CDR1 MDHEN, CDR2 SYDVKM. The CDR3 has 13 amino acids. V was shortened by 6 bases and J by 1 base, with 9 bases between the two germline ends. CDR3 region: CASSLLTNTEAFF. CDR3 nucleotide sequence: TGTGCCAGCAGCCTGTTGACGAACACTGAAGCTTTCTTT.

The gene calls are TRBV7-3 and TRBJ2-7; 11 positions match TRBD1. Germline lookup yields CDR1 SGHTA and CDR2 FQGTGA. V lost 5 bases to trimming and J lost 2 bases; unmatched junction nucleotides: 5. The CDR3 extends over 15 amino acids. The CDR3 loop reads CASSKPGQGAYEQYV. Written as DNA, the CDR3 is TGTGCCAGCAGCAAGCCGGGACAGGGGGCCTACGAGCAGTACGTC.

This clonotype appeared a few times. The V and J genes are TRBV4-1 and TRBJ1-1; D ambiguous. The V and J ends lost 1 base and 5 bases respectively, with 11 bases between them. Germline CDR1 MGHRA, CDR2 YSYEKL. The CDR3 consists of 14 residues. The DNA for the CDR3 is TGCGCCAGCAGCCAAGGTCTTGGTAGGACTGAAGCTTTCTTT. Its translation is CASSQGLGRTEAFF.

The sample holds a few counts of this clonotype. This rearrangement joins TRBV27 to TRBJ1-5, with D uncertain. This CDR3 region has 14 residues. The germline CDR1 and CDR2 sequences are MNHEY and SMNVEV (reference sequence). Trimming stripped 4 bases from V and 4 bases from J, with 11 bases between. The CDR3 sequence is CASSWRSSNQPQHF. In DNA form, the CDR3 reads TGTGCCAGCAGTTGGAGATCCTCAAATCAGCCCCAGCATTTT.

This clonotype was counted a few times. As DNA, the CDR3 is TGTGCCAGCATCGTAACCGGGACAGGAGTTCCTGGCTACACCTTC. Amino acid sequence: CASIVTGTGVPGYTF. The chain has TRBV7-2 and TRBJ1-2; 8 bases are a match to TRBD1. Per the germline V gene, CDR1 is SGHTA and CDR2 is FQGNSA. This CDR3 has 15 residues. V was pared by 7 bases and J by 7 bases, with 14 bases of the junction left unmatched.

This clonotype has just a few counts. J is TRBJ2-3 and V is TRBV19; D not certain. The CDR3 totals 13 residues. Between the trimmed V and J ends, which lost 5 bases and 4 bases, there was a span of 10 bases. Germline V gene data show CDR1 as LNHDA and CDR2 as SQIVND (reference sequence). In DNA, the CDR3 is TGTGCCAGTAGTGGTGGGCCGGCAGATACGCAGTATTTT. It specifies CASSGGPADTQYF.

The rearrangement links TRBV12-3 or TRBV12-4 to TRBJ2-3, with D perhaps TRBD1 or TRBD2 (6 bases each). V dropped 5 bases and J dropped 1 base, with 16 bases sitting between them. The CDR3 length is 16 residues. The CDR3 here is CASSREGGLGTDTQYF. CDR3 sequence (DNA): TGTGCCAGCAGTCGCGAGGGGGGACTCGGCACAGATACGCAGTATTTT.

The chain links TRBV5-6 to TRBJ2-3; D uncertain. V lost 4 bases, J lost 0 bases, and 9 bases lay in between. In germline, CDR1 is SGHDT, CDR2 YYEEEE. The CDR3 contains 14 residues. CDR3 sequence (DNA): TGTGCCAGCAGCATACAAGGAAGCACAGATACGCAGTATTTT. Its translation is CASSIQGSTDTQYF.

The rearrangement uses TRBV12-3 or TRBV12-4 and TRBJ1-2; 9 bases align to TRBD1. The CDR3 runs 17 residues. Unmatched junction bases numbered 13, after V lost 6 bases and J lost 2 bases. The CDR3 DNA is TGTGCCAGCAGACGATTCGGTGGGACAGGGAAGAACTATGGCTACACCTTC. Amino acid sequence: CASRRFGGTGKNYGYTF.

There are many counts of this clonotype. The DNA of the CDR3 is TGTGCCAGCACTCAGTCGGGGGACGTCAATGAGCAGTTCTTC. It specifies CASTQSGDVNEQFF. V usage is TRBV28 and J usage is TRBJ2-1, with a weak D call TRBD2 (6 bases). Germline loops: CDR1 MDHEN, CDR2 SYDVKM. The CDR3 consists of 14 residues. Between the trimmed V and J ends, which lost 7 bases and 6 bases, there was a span of 16 bases. Looking up the rest from reference TRBV28 and TRBJ2-1 gives the full variable domain: DVKVTQSSRYLVKRTGEKVFLECVQDMDHENMFWYRQDPGLGLRLIYFSYDVKMKEKGDIPEGYSVSREKKERFSLILESASTNQTSMYLCASTQSGDVNEQFFGPGTRLTVL.

This chain uses TRBV4-1 with TRBJ2-7; D is perhaps TRBD1 (5 bases). The germline V gene encodes CDR1 MGHRA and CDR2 YSYEKL. The CDR3 is 12 amino acids. V gave up 4 bases and J gave up 5 bases, with 9 bases separating them. The CDR3 coding sequence is TGCGCCAGCAGCCTAAAAGGGGACGAGCAGTACTTC. Residues: CASSLKGDEQYF.

This rearrangement joins TRBV20-1 to TRBJ2-1; possibly TRBD1 or TRBD2 for D (5 bases each). V was pared by 5 bases and J by 3 bases, with 14 bases between. This CDR3 region has 14 residues. Per the germline V gene, CDR1 is DFQATT and CDR2 is SNEGSKA (reference sequence). The DNA for the CDR3 is TGCAGTGCTCCCCCGGGACCCAACTACAATGAGCAGTTCTTC. This sequence encodes CSAPPGPNYNEQFF.

This clonotype was counted many times. The chain employs TRBV5-1 and TRBJ2-1; 9 bases map to TRBD2. V lost 4 bases, J lost 5 bases, and 13 bases stayed unmatched. This CDR3 is 17 amino acids long. Germline lookup yields CDR1 SGHRS and CDR2 YFSETQ. In nucleotides, the CDR3 is TGCGCCAGCAGCCCAATCGACAGCGGGGGGCGAAACAATGAGCAGTTCTTC. Translation: CASSPIDSGGRNNEQFF. The full variable domain, completed using reference TRBV5-1 and TRBJ2-1, is KAGVTQTPRYLIKTRGQQVTLSCSPISGHRSVSWYQQTPGQGLQFLFEYFSETQRNKGNFPGRFSGRQFSNSRSEMNVSTLELGDSALYLCASSPIDSGGRNNEQFFGPGTRLTVL.

There are a few counts of this clonotype. The V gene is TRBV5-1, the J gene TRBJ1-1; D unresolved. V was cut by 5 bases and J by 3 bases, with 14 bases left in between. Germline lookup yields CDR1 SGHRS and CDR2 YFSETQ. The CDR3 has 14 residues. The CDR3 DNA reads TGCGCCAGCAGTCGAAGAGGGCGGGACACTGAAGCTTTCTTT. Amino acid sequence: CASSRRGRDTEAFF. The entire variable domain, with the rest obtained from reference TRBV5-1 and TRBJ1-1, is as follows: KAGVTQTPRYLIKTRGQQVTLSCSPISGHRSVSWYQQTPGQGLQFLFEYFSETQRNKGNFPGRFSGRQFSNSRSEMNVSTLELGDSALYLCASSRRGRDTEAFFGQGTRLTVV.

The rearrangement links TRBV27 to TRBJ1-5; D might be TRBD1 (6 bases). The CDR3 runs 14 residues. Trimming pared 8 bases from V and 6 bases from J, leaving 17 bases between. CDR1 MNHEY and CDR2 SMNVEV come from the germline V gene (reference sequence). The CDR3 sequence is CASGVGGGLQPQHF. CDR3 bases: TGTGCCAGCGGGGTGGGCGGGGGGCTTCAGCCCCAGCATTTT.

This clonotype has a handful of counts. The gene calls are TRBV4-1 and TRBJ2-4; TRBD1 might be the D (5 bases). Germline V gene lookup returns CDR1 MGHRA and CDR2 YSYEKL. Trimming took off 0 bases at V and 9 bases at J, with 6 bases between the two ends. The CDR3 is 12 residues long. The CDR3 DNA reads TGCGCCAGCAGCCAAGAAAGGGGCATTCAGTACTTC. Its translation: CASSQERGIQYF.

This clonotype came up many times. The rearrangement links TRBV4-3 to TRBJ2-2; TRBD1 matches 10 bases. V gave up 3 bases and J gave up 0 bases; unmatched junction bases: 7. Germline V gene data show CDR1 as LGHNA and CDR2 as YSLEER. The CDR3 has 18 amino acids. The CDR3 DNA reads TGCGCCAGCAGCCACGAAAGGACAGGGGGAGCGAACACCGGGGAGCTGTTTTTT. It encodes CASSHERTGGANTGELFF.

The rearrangement links TRBV7-9 to TRBJ2-1; D remains ambiguous. The CDR3 loop spans 12 amino acids. Trimming pared 7 bases from V and 8 bases from J, leaving 12 bases between. From germline, CDR1 is SEHNR and CDR2 FQNEAQ (reference sequence). This CDR3 reads CASTANPHEQFF. In nucleotides, the CDR3 is TGTGCCAGCACCGCCAACCCACATGAGCAGTTCTTC.

The chain is built from TRBV5-6 and TRBJ2-1; 8 nucleotides line up with TRBD2. The junction had 3 bases not matched to a gene; V was cut back by 1 base and J by 6 bases. Germline loops: CDR1 SGHDT, CDR2 YYEEEE. This CDR3 has 14 amino acids. In DNA form, the CDR3 reads TGTGCCAGCAGCTTGCGCGGGGGGCTCAATGAGCAGTTCTTC. Encoded protein: CASSLRGGLNEQFF.

This clonotype occurred many times. The rearrangement links TRBV5-1 to TRBJ2-1, with TRBD2 as a possible D gene (5 bases). CDR1 and CDR2 (germline): SGHRS, YFSETQ. The CDR3 covers 15 residues. V lost 0 bases, J lost 0 bases, and 7 bases lay in between. The chain's CDR3 is CASSLARASYNEQFF. The CDR3 bases are TGCGCCAGCAGCTTGGCGCGGGCCTCCTACAATGAGCAGTTCTTC.

This clonotype has a handful of counts. The chain uses TRBV19 and TRBJ1-5; no clear D gene. Trimming removed 5 bases at V and 2 bases at J, with 10 bases between. The germline gives CDR1 LNHDA, CDR2 SQIVND (reference sequence). This CDR3 comprises 14 residues. For the CDR3, the DNA is TGTGCCAGTAGTTATTCGACGGGCAATCAGCCCCAGCATTTT. This sequence encodes CASSYSTGNQPQHF.

The rearrangement joins TRBV6-5 to TRBJ2-1; 8 bases are shared with TRBD2. Germline CDR1 reads MNHEY; CDR2 reads SVGAGI. The CDR3 totals 15 residues. V was pared by 5 bases and J by 4 bases, with 7 bases of the junction left unmatched. In DNA, the CDR3 is TGTGCCAGCAGTCCAGGAGAGCGGGGGTACAATGAGCAGTTCTTC. Its protein is CASSPGERGYNEQFF.

This clonotype was found a few times. CDR3 nucleotides: TGTGCCAGCAGCTTATGGGGCTTCTCCTACGAGCAGTACGTC. This encodes CASSLWGFSYEQYV. The chain recombines TRBV11-2 with TRBJ2-7, with TRBD1 as a possible D gene (5 bases). V gave up 2 bases and J gave up 0 bases, with 8 bases separating them. The CDR3 is 14 amino acids. Germline-derived CDR1 and CDR2 are SGHAT and FQNNGV.

This chain joins TRBV5-4 and TRBJ2-3, with a possible D match to TRBD2 (7 bases). This CDR3 spans 15 amino acids. V was pared by 4 bases and J by 0 bases, with 12 bases between. Per germline, CDR1 SGHNT and CDR2 YYREEE (reference sequence). CDR3 DNA sequence: TGTGCCAGCAGCCGAGGGGGGGGTAGCACAGATACGCAGTATTTT. Translating gives CASSRGGGSTDTQYF.

V and J are TRBV15 and TRBJ1-1; D unclear. This CDR3 is built from 13 residues. CDR1 is LNHNV, CDR2 YYDKDF, per germline (reference sequence). Trimming took 4 bases from V and 4 from J, leaving 10 bases between them. The DNA of the CDR3 is TGTGCCACCAGCAATTCAAGGGTCACTGAAGCTTTCTTT. Its translation is CATSNSRVTEAFF.

This clonotype came up a few times. V is TRBV7-9 and J is TRBJ2-3, with a tentative D call TRBD2 (7 bases). V gave up 4 bases and J gave up 5 bases, with 13 bases separating them. Germline V gene sequence: CDR1 SEHNR, CDR2 FQNEAQ (reference sequence). The CDR3 covers 14 residues. CDR3 loop: CASSYRGALDTQYF. In nucleotides, the CDR3 is TGTGCCAGCAGCTACCGGGGGGCACTAGATACGCAGTATTTT. Drawing the rest from reference TRBV7-9 and TRBJ2-3, the complete variable domain is DTGVSQNPRHKITKRGQNVTFRCDPISEHNRLYWYRQTLGQGPEFLTYFQNEAQLEKSRLLSDRFSAERPKGSFSTLEIQRTEQGDSAMYLCASSYRGALDTQYFGPGTRLTVL.